This TCR beta chain is from a study of T-cell memory formation after mild COVID-19 (dated by TCRdb to about 2021). Some background on the complete study: TCR sequence clusters from the two donors were largely donor specific. In a couple of donors, T-cell clones that expanded and contracted after mild COVID-19 were followed by sequencing TCRalpha and TCRbeta repertoires longitudinally. Two young, previously healthy adult volunteers, one female and one male, were included in the cohort.

The sequencer listed for this sample is Illumina NovaSeq 6000. cDNA libraries for TCRalpha and TCRbeta were prepared by 5'RACE using constant-segment primers, with sample barcodes and unique molecular identifiers added. RNA was extracted from every sample with Trizol reagent. The libraries were amplified in two PCR steps, and the second step added a second sample barcode and Illumina TruSeq adapters. Sequencing of libraries was performed on an Illumina NovaSeq with 2 x 150 bp paired-end reads. In the original analysis: Reads were demultiplexed and collapsed into UMI-guided consensus sequences with migec v1.2.7. With mixcr v2.1.11, UMI consensuses were aligned to TRA and TRB V and J templates and assembled into clonotypes. Expanded or contracted clonotypes were those called significant by both edgeR and NoisET, with noise models trained on biological replicates. For edgeR calls, the cutoffs were a false discovery rate-adjusted p below 0.01 and a log2 fold-change threshold of 1. As an exploratory analysis of dynamics, PCA with hierarchical clustering was applied to max-normalized trajectories of the 1000 most abundant clonotypes. Separately sequenced CD4+ and CD8+ repertoires were used to assign the CD4 or CD8 phenotype of responding clones. TCRdb's own reprocessing of the public reads used fastp at Q25 and MiXCR and kept productive beta chains. Each record represents a unique CDR3 protein, reported with the most common genes and DNA among its rows. The authors' filters were not applied to this entry. Across this sample there are about 390,000 distinct CDR3 sequences, with roughly 15% seen only once. The top ten constitute roughly 21% of the sample.

The germline V gene sets CDR1 to LGHNT and CDR2 to FRNRAP. Its CDR3 holds 15 amino acids, cysteine through phenylalanine. Left in the record is the CDR3 DNA by itself, 45 bases read in frame from the first base. V loses 5 bases of germline sequence and J loses 6 bases, and the interval between the two ends is 19 bases. The table lists this clonotype with many counts. There is no known antigen for this receptor. No per-base quality is available; no much larger clone lies one base away. Results and caveats for the whole study, not just this receptor: The detection of some responding clones in pre-infection memory suggests that pre-existing cross-reactive memory T cells joined the SARS-CoV-2 response. The second-wave clones that peaked on day 37 were not confirmed to be SARS-CoV-2 specific. From day 15 to 85, contracting clones showed balanced CD4/CD8 phenotypes, whereas a second wave of clones that expanded from day 15 to 37 leaned towards CD4+. The study included only a couple of mild cases, and larger cohorts that include severe cases with pre-infection samples were judged to be necessary. Contracting CD4+ clones appeared mostly in the CM and EM memory subsets, whereas CD8+ clones were enriched in EMRA.

PBMCs were isolated by Ficoll-Paque density gradient centrifugation. Sequencing was performed on PBMCs or a T cell subset sorted from them (not recorded which). This clonotype originated in a man aged 18 to 30 who had mild COVID-19 (a few samples of this study predate the infection). The sample titles of this study are shuffled in the database, so cell type and time point are left out; the donor was told from shared clones. Here the chain combines TRBV12-5 and TRBJ1-1, with TRBD1 tentatively as D gene (6 bases match). The CDR3 protein: CASGPGQSLRAEAFF. The DNA sequence reads TGTGCTAGTGGTCCTGGACAGTCCCTTCGGGCTGAAGCTTTCTTT.